This T cell receptor (beta chain) is drawn from a study of T cell responses to AZD1222 COVID-19 vaccine. Measured with immunoSEQ multiplex PCR; TCRdb has only the in-frame clones, and not every one. Found here are 200,000 or so clones, around 90% of them singletons; the top ten hold about 8%. V was cut by 7 bases and J by 0 bases, with 16 bases left in between. The CDR3 has 16 amino acids. Looked up from germline, CDR1 is LNHDA and CDR2 is SQIVND (reference sequence). Study-wide points: Recipients of AZD1222 seropositive at baseline numbered only 5 to 7.

This clone was recorded once. The target antigen is unknown. This chain connects TRBV19 to TRBJ2-1; a weak D match, TRBD2 (5 bases). Material: peripheral blood, obtained on day 0 of AZD1222 vaccination. The sequence derives from an adult in good health. DNA for the CDR3: TGTGCCAGTACCTCAGTGGAGGATAGCTCCTACAATGAGCAGTTCTTC. This translates into CASTSVEDSSYNEQFF.